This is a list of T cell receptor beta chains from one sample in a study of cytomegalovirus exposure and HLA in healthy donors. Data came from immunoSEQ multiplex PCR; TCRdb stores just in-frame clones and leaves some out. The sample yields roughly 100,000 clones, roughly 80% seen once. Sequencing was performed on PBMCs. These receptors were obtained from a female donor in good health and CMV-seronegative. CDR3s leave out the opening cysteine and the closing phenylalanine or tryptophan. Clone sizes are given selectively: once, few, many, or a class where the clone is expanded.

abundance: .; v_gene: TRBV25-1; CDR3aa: ASSELGHSNTGELF
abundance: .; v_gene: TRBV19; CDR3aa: ASSIRTGTTSRNTGELF
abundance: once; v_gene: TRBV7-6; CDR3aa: ASSLSIWERGPTYNEQF
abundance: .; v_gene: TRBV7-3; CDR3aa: ASSLGTGGAGYT
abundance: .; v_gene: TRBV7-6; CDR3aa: ASSLNPEASEQY
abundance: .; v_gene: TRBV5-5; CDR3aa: ASSLVGQNNQPQH
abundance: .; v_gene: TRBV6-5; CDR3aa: ASSYQGGSTEAF
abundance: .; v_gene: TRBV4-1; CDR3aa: ASTSSLAGSSYEQY
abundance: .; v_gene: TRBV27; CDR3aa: ASSLFQARSRVSYNSPLH
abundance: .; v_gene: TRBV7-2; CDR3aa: ASSLGLAGGPSETQY
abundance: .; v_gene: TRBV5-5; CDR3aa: ASSLRDISNQPQH
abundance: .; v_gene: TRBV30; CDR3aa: ACARDTTITEAF
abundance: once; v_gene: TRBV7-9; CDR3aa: ASSDNRDNQPQH
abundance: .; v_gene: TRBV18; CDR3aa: ASSPSDSRGAF
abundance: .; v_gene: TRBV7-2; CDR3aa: ASSPPGLVRGYT
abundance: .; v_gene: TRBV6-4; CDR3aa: ASSSEAGQPQH
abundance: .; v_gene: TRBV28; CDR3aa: ASSLLGLAGGGTQY
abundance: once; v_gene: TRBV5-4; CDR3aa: ASSPEWGDGYT
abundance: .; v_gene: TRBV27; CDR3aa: ASSNDRDRDLYEQY
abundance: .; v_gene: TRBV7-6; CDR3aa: ASSLGPQAGGYT
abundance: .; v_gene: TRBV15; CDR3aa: ATSRDTRQGAGGYT
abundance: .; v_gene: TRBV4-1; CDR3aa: ASGTSVNYEQY
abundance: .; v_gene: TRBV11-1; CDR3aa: ASSPSPGTGAETQY
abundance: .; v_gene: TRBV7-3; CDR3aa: ASSLSPGVWNEQF
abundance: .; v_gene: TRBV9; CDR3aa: ASSIHSGRSSYNEQF
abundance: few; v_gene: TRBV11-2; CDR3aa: ASSLQSGGVIDEQF
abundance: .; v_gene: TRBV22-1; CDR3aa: PGSALNIQETQY
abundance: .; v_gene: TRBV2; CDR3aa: ASSAEEYEQY
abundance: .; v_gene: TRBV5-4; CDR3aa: ASSLGGGGTDTQY
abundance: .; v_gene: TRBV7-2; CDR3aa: ASSSTSGYEQY
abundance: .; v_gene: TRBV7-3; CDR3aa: ASSSTGTGVEEQY
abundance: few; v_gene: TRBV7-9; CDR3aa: ASSSGISGNTIY
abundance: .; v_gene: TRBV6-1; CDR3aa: ASSVTREREAN
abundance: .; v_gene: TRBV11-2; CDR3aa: ASSLAYRDRGLRDGYT
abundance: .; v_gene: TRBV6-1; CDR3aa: ASSGGLAGGPSYNEQF
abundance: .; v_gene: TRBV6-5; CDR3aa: ASSYSGQGPYGYT
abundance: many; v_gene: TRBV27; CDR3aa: ASSSWTGTNEQF
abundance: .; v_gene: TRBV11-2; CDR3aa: ASSQQAGFGVREQY
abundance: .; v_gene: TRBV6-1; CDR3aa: ASSDGLNTEAF
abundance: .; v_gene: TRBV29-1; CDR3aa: SAGPGSGELF
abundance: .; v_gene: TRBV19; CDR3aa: ASSKNRVNTGELF
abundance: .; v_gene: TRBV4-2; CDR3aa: ASSQETGSPRANVLT
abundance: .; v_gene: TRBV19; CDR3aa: ASSSLAGGLNEQF
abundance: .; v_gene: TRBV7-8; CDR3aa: ASSPRSGASGNEQF
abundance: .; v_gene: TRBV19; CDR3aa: ASREWTARSDTQY
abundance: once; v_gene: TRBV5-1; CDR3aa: ASSLLSEQY
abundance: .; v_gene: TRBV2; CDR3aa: ASGSDNYGYT
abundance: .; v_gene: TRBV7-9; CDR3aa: ASRPSGLAGRGEQY
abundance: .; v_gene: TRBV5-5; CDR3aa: ASSLASGGNGYT
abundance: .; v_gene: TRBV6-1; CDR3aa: ASSGRGAKNIQY
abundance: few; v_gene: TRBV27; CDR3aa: ASSFQGSGSYEQY
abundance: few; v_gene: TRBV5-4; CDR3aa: ASSLPTGAHRELF
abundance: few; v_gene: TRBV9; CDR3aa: ASSVGGGGAFDEQY
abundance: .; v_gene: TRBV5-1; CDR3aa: ASSFSRDSIYEQY
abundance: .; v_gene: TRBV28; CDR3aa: ASSLWGTGESGNTIY